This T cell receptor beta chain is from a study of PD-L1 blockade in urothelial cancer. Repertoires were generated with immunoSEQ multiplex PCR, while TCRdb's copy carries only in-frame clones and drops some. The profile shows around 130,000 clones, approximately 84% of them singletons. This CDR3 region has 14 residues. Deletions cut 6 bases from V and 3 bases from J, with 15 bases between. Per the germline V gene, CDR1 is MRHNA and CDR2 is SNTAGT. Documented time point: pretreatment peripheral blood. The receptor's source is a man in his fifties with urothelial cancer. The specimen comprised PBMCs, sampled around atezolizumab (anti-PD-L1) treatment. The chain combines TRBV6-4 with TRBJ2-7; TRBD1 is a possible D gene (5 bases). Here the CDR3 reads CASRVVGLVYEQYF. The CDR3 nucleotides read TGTGCCAGCAGGGTTGTGGGGCTAGTCTACGAGCAGTACTTC.